This passage covers 20 T cell receptor beta chains from one sample sequenced in a study of T cells in Graves' hyperthyroidism and ophthalmopathy (dated by TCRdb to between 2018 and 2021). Library preparation used multiplex PCR. Data came from an Illumina HiSeq 2000. The TCR beta CDR3 regions were amplified from RNA transcripts. For the first round of RT-PCR on the TCR CDR3, the HTBI primer set was used together with the Qiagen OneStep RT-PCR kit. TCRdb reanalyzed the raw reads on its own, using fastp at Q25 for trimming and MiXCR for clone calling, and kept in-frame beta chains. Each CDR3 protein gets just one entry, which takes the most common genes and DNA from the rows behind it. Here the sample has around 260,000 distinct CDR3 sequences; about 25% occur a single time. The top ten clonotypes cover approximately 30% of the sample. Sequencing was done on a sample of blood. The receptor set was obtained from a man aged 35 to 55 with Graves' hyperthyroidism that later progressed to Graves' ophthalmopathy.

This clonotype was seen at least ten times. The V gene is TRBV29-1, the J gene TRBJ2-5; 9 bases are a match to TRBD1. CDR3 length: 15 amino acids. Per germline, CDR1 SQVTM and CDR2 ANQGSEA. V was pared by 3 bases and J by 5 bases, with 10 bases of the junction left unmatched. In nucleotides, the CDR3 is TGCAGCGTTGACGGTCGGGACAGGGTACGCGAGACCCAGTACTTC. This sequence encodes CSVDGRDRVRETQYF.

At least ten counts were recorded for this clonotype. J is TRBJ1-1 and V is TRBV7-9; TRBD1 is a possible D gene (6 bases). Germline loops: CDR1 SEHNR, CDR2 FQNEAQ (reference sequence). V lost 0 bases and J 6 bases, leaving 11 bases between the germline ends. The CDR3 is 14 residues long. CDR3 residues: CASSLAGGGSEAFF. CDR3 in DNA: TGTGCCAGCAGCTTAGCTGGGGGGGGCTCTGAAGCTTTCTTT.

Many counts were recorded for this clonotype. The chain links TRBV11-2 to TRBJ2-5, with D uncertain. This CDR3 contains 13 residues. From germline, CDR1 is SGHAT and CDR2 FQNNGV. V was trimmed by 0 bases and J by 5 bases, leaving 7 bases between them. This chain's CDR3 is CASSLEGGETQYF. CDR3 in DNA: TGTGCCAGCAGCTTAGAGGGTGGCGAGACCCAGTACTTC.

This clonotype has a count of ten or more. Compared with germline, one end of the junction differs, possibly owing to a read error. The V call is TRBV7-7, the J call TRBJ2-7; either TRBD1 or TRBD2 may fit D (6 bases each). Germline lookup yields CDR1 SSHAT and CDR2 FNYEAQ (reference sequence). CDR3 size: 14 residues. CDR3 amino acids: CASSLGGRSNEQYF. As DNA, the CDR3 is TGTGCTAGCAGCTTAGGGGGGAGAAGCAACGAGCAGTACTTC.

The chain uses TRBV20-1 and TRBJ2-2; 8 bases map to TRBD2. The CDR3 loop spans 15 amino acids. Germline CDR1 DFQATT, CDR2 SNEGSKA (reference sequence). Trimming at V came to 1 base and at J to 7 bases, leaving 8 bases not matched to a gene. The CDR3 sequence: CSARVTGTSSGELFF. CDR3 DNA sequence: TGCAGTGCTAGAGTAACCGGGACTAGTAGCGGGGAGCTGTTTTTT.

The sample holds many counts of this clonotype. The V gene is TRBV7-3, the J gene TRBJ2-5, with no clear D. Germline-derived CDR1 and CDR2 are SGHTA and FQGTGA. This CDR3 is 13 amino acids long. V shed 3 bases and J shed 3 bases, with 8 bases lying between them. DNA of the CDR3: TGTGCCAGCAGCTTCGGACGAGAAGAGACCCAGTACTTC. Translated: CASSFGREETQYF.

This clonotype was picked up many times. The chain has TRBV6-6 and TRBJ2-7; 9 bases line up with TRBD1. With V trimmed by 6 bases and J by 3 bases, 6 bases remained unmatched. The CDR3 runs 14 residues. Germline CDR1 is MNHNY and CDR2 is SVGAGI (reference sequence). The CDR3 nucleotides read TGTGCCAGCAGATTGGGACAGGGAGTCTACGAGCAGTACTTC. Translated: CASRLGQGVYEQYF.

This clonotype was counted many times. The V and J genes are TRBV5-1 and TRBJ2-7; 9 positions match TRBD1. The ends lost 1 base at V and 5 bases at J; junction bases unmatched: 19. Germline V gene sequence: CDR1 SGHRS, CDR2 YFSETQ. This CDR3 has 19 residues. The chain's CDR3 is CASSLRITPGQGGANEQYF. The CDR3 coding sequence is TGCGCCAGCAGCTTGAGGATAACACCGGGACAGGGTGGAGCGAACGAGCAGTACTTC. Full variable domain (missing parts from reference TRBV5-1 and TRBJ2-7): KAGVTQTPRYLIKTRGQQVTLSCSPISGHRSVSWYQQTPGQGLQFLFEYFSETQRNKGNFPGRFSGRQFSNSRSEMNVSTLELGDSALYLCASSLRITPGQGGANEQYFGPGTRLTVT.

This clonotype was recorded at least ten times. The chain joins TRBV2 to TRBJ2-7, with 8 bases fitting TRBD1. V trimming: 3 bases; J trimming: 6 bases; junction bases outside the gene matches: 4. The CDR3 totals 13 residues. Germline V CDR1 and CDR2: SNHLY, FYNNEI. The CDR3 DNA reads TGTGCCAGCAGTGATGGTACAGGGGGCGAGCAGTACTTC. Translation: CASSDGTGGEQYF.

This clonotype was detected many times. The chain uses TRBV5-1 and TRBJ1-2, with 7 bases fitting TRBD1. V shed 4 bases, J shed 2 bases, and the junction held 5 bases outside the gene matches. The CDR3 covers 14 residues. Germline CDR1 reads SGHRS; CDR2 reads YFSETQ. The CDR3 is CASSAETGNYGYTF. The CDR3 nucleotides read TGCGCCAGCAGCGCAGAGACAGGGAACTATGGCTACACCTTC.

This clonotype was observed at least ten times. This chain uses TRBV20-1 with TRBJ2-7; D call uncertain. V was trimmed by 5 bases and J by 5 bases, leaving 16 bases between them. The CDR3 totals 13 residues. Per the germline V gene, CDR1 is DFQATT and CDR2 is SNEGSKA (reference sequence). In DNA, the CDR3 is TGCAGTGCTCCGACAACAAGGTTAAACGAGCAGTACTTC. Protein: CSAPTTRLNEQYF.

The chain couples TRBV6-2 or TRBV6-3 to TRBJ2-7; D unresolved. The CDR3 covers 15 residues. Germline V CDR1 and CDR2: MNHEY, SVGEGT. The V end was cut by 6 bases, the J end by 2 bases, with 17 bases between. The CDR3 region has the DNA TGTGCCAGCAGCTACCTGGCGGACCCAACCTACGAGCAGTACTTC. Residues: CASSYLADPTYEQYF.

The chain couples TRBV12-3 or TRBV12-4 to TRBJ1-2, with D hard to call. CDR3 length: 11 residues. With 7 bases removed from V and 3 bases from J, the gap between germline ends came to 6 bases. The CDR3 bases are TGTGCCAGCACCGTGGACTATGGCTACACCTTC. Translating gives CASTVDYGYTF.

This clonotype has a handful of counts. J is TRBJ2-2 and V is TRBV3-1; no definite D call. Between the trimmed V and J ends, which lost 2 bases and 7 bases, there was a span of 8 bases. CDR1 LGHDT and CDR2 YNNKEL come from the germline V gene (reference sequence). The CDR3 extends over 13 amino acids. CDR3 residues: CASSQLVGGELFF. The CDR3, as DNA: TGTGCCAGCAGCCAACTAGTGGGCGGGGAGCTGTTTTTT. The full variable domain, completed using reference TRBV3-1 and TRBJ2-2, is DTAVSQTPKYLVTQMGNDKSIKCEQNLGHDTMYWYKQDSKKFLKIMFSYNNKELIINETVPNRFSPKSPDKAHLNLHINSLELGDSAVYFCASSQLVGGELFFGEGSRLTVL.

In its sample, this clonotype was seen many times. This chain connects TRBV27 to TRBJ1-2; D ambiguous. V dropped 6 bases and J dropped 7 bases, with 18 bases sitting between them. This CDR3 spans 14 amino acids. Germline assignment: CDR1 MNHEY and CDR2 SMNVEV (reference sequence). CDR3 sequence: CASRPGGDLSGYTF. Here the CDR3 DNA reads TGTGCCAGCAGACCGGGAGGCGACCTATCTGGCTACACCTTC.

This clonotype was found many times. The chain has TRBV12-3 or TRBV12-4 and TRBJ1-1; 7 positions match TRBD1. V lost 6 bases, J lost 7 bases, and 8 bases stayed unmatched. The CDR3 loop spans 13 amino acids. As DNA, the CDR3 is TGTGCCAGCAGCCCTGACAGGGTCCATGAAGCTTTCTTT. This encodes CASSPDRVHEAFF.

The rearrangement uses TRBV6-5 and TRBJ2-5; the D is unclear. Germline values: CDR1 MNHEY, CDR2 SVGAGI. Trimming shortened V by 2 bases and J by 3 bases, and 10 bases separated the two germline ends. The CDR3 has 14 residues. The CDR3, as DNA: TGTGCCAGCAGTTACGAACCAGTCGAAGAGACCCAGTACTTC. Its translation: CASSYEPVEETQYF.

The rearrangement links TRBV5-6 to TRBJ2-5; perhaps TRBD2 as D (5 bases). The CDR3 extends over 15 amino acids. The germline V gene has CDR1 SGHDT and CDR2 YYEEEE. Between the trimmed V and J ends, which lost 8 bases and 7 bases, there was a span of 24 bases. The CDR3 bases are TGTGCCAGTGGCCCGGAGAGGGCTATCGCAGGGACCCAGTACTTC. Translated, it gives CASGPERAIAGTQYF.

V gene TRBV10-3 combines with J gene TRBJ1-1, with 9 positions matching TRBD1. The CDR3 spans 13 residues. Germline V gene data show CDR1 as ENHRY and CDR2 as SYGVKD. Trimming at V came to 6 bases and at J to 4 bases, leaving 3 bases not matched to a gene. In nucleotides, the CDR3 is TGTGCCATCAGGGGACAGGGACCCACTGAAGCTTTCTTT. It encodes CAIRGQGPTEAFF.

The V call is TRBV20-1, the J call TRBJ2-7; 7 bases align to TRBD1. V was clipped by 0 bases and J by 3 bases; unmatched bases: 11. The germline CDR1 and CDR2 sequences are DFQATT and SNEGSKA (reference sequence). The CDR3 extends over 16 amino acids. CDR3 sequence reads: CSARDTQGTKVYEQYF. Here the CDR3 DNA reads TGCAGTGCTAGAGATACACAGGGGACGAAAGTCTACGAGCAGTACTTC.